The 3 T cell receptor beta chains below all came from one sample that was sequenced in a study of T-cell reconstitution after alpha-beta-depleted transplantation in children. Unique molecular identifiers featured in how the TCRbeta library was prepared. MiXCR was run by TCRdb on the PCR reads, yielding one entry per CDR3 protein. Of more than 40,000 distinct CDR3 sequences in the sample, 40% to 65% are singletons; the top ten hold around two fifths. This sample comprised peripheral blood, obtained before TCRalphabeta/CD19-depleted stem cell transplant. Receptors originate from a boy less than two years old with SCID, due to receive a stem cell transplant.

V is TRBV5-1 and J is TRBJ2-2; 7 positions match TRBD2. After removal of 0 bases from V and 5 bases from J, the junction contained 4 bases not matched to a gene. The germline V gene has CDR1 SGHRS and CDR2 YFSETQ. The CDR3 runs 15 residues. In DNA form, the CDR3 reads TGCGCCAGCAGCTTGGTCCAGGGAGGGACCGGGGAGCTGTTTTTT. Translated, it gives CASSLVQGGTGELFF.

The chain joins TRBV20-1 to TRBJ2-7; a weak D match, TRBD1 (6 bases). Trimming shortened V by 6 bases and J by 0 bases, and 15 bases separated the two germline ends. CDR1 and CDR2 (germline): DFQATT, SNEGSKA (reference sequence). The CDR3 loop spans 14 amino acids. The CDR3 nucleotides are TGCAGTGCCAGGGGTGGGGCGGTCTCCTACGAGCAGTACTTC. It encodes CSARGGAVSYEQYF.

The gene calls are TRBV7-9 and TRBJ2-1; D unclear. This CDR3 has 11 residues. The germline CDR1 and CDR2 sequences are SEHNR and FQNEAQ (reference sequence). The ends were cut back, 2 bases at V and 7 bases at J, with 3 bases in the middle. The CDR3 DNA is TGTGCCAGCAGCTTACGGAATGAGCAGTTCTTC. Translated, it gives CASSLRNEQFF.